Each of the 19 T cell receptor beta chains below was sequenced from the same sample in a study of beta chain features in type 1 diabetes. Their antigen targets remain unknown. General study findings and limits: Moderate yet significant TCRB CDR3 shortening was seen in Type 1 diabetes patients in all four CD4+ subsets.

Sequencing targeted expressed TCRB transcripts, as all isolated RNA had been reverse transcribed. Here immunoSEQ multiplex PCR was the method, and the copy in TCRdb shows in-frame clones only, minus some. The data contain about 260,000 clones, roughly 21% of them seen just once; the ten biggest clones take up roughly 0.028%. The sequenced sample consisted of naive CD4+ T cells from blood. Receptor source: a woman aged 40 to 50 with type 1 diabetes.

The rearrangement joins TRBV7-9 to TRBJ1-2; D not resolved. Trimming removed 4 bases from V and 7 bases from J, with 13 bases in between. Germline V gene data show CDR1 as SEHNR and CDR2 as FQNEAQ (reference sequence). This CDR3 is built from 13 residues. This CDR3 is CASSSGLGGGYTF. CDR3 bases: TGTGCCAGCAGCTCAGGCTTGGGAGGTGGCTACACCTTC.

The chain carries TRBV7-8 and TRBJ1-2; no reliable D call. The CDR3 totals 15 residues. The ends were cut back, 4 bases at V and 1 base at J, with 13 bases in the middle. Germline-derived CDR1 and CDR2 are SGHVS and FQNEAQ. Written as DNA, the CDR3 is TGTGCCAGCAGCTCCTCATCTACAGTTAACTATGGCTACACCTTC. Translation gives CASSSSSTVNYGYTF.

This clone showed up just a few times. Other DNA sequences within the sample encode an identical CDR3. The chain links TRBV7-2 to TRBJ2-1; no clear D. The CDR3 has 11 residues. Germline CDR1 SGHTA, CDR2 FQGNSA. Trimming removed 5 bases at V and 9 bases at J, with 8 bases between. The chain's CDR3 is CASSTVGEQFF. CDR3 nucleotides: TGTGCCAGCAGCACAGTGGGTGAGCAGTTCTTC.

J is TRBJ2-6 and V is TRBV4-3; a weak D match, TRBD1 (5 bases). CDR3 size: 16 residues. V was shortened by 4 bases and J by 3 bases, with 13 bases between the two germline ends. Germline CDR1 is LGHNA and CDR2 is YSLEER. The CDR3: CASSLFQGIGANVLTF. Written as DNA, the CDR3 is TGCGCCAGCAGCCTGTTCCAGGGAATTGGGGCCAACGTCCTGACTTTC.

This clone has a handful of counts. V and J are TRBV7-2 and TRBJ1-5; tentatively, D is TRBD1 (5 bases). Germline CDR1 reads SGHTA; CDR2 reads FQGNSA. CDR3 size: 15 residues. V was trimmed by 5 bases and J by 0 bases, leaving 11 bases between them. In nucleotides, the CDR3 is TGTGCCAGCAGCCAATTGACAGTTAGCAATCAGCCCCAGCATTTT. Translating it yields CASSQLTVSNQPQHF.

V gene TRBV5-1 combines with J gene TRBJ1-5; no firm D call. The V gene lost 7 bases and the J gene lost 3 bases, with 11 bases spanning the gap. CDR1 is SGHRS, CDR2 YFSETQ, per germline. The CDR3 runs to 13 residues. The CDR3, as DNA: TGCGCCAGCGGGGAGGGCCCCAATCAGCCCCAGCATTTT. Protein: CASGEGPNQPQHF.

This chain connects TRBV2 to TRBJ2-1; D is undetermined. The CDR3 sequence is 12 residues long. Trimming left V 2 bases short and J 9 bases short, with 8 bases between. Germline-derived CDR1 and CDR2 are SNHLY and FYNNEI. In nucleotides, the CDR3 is TGTGCCAGCAGTGAATCTGTTAGTGAGCAGTTCTTC. Its protein is CASSESVSEQFF.

Written as DNA, the CDR3 is TGTGCCAGCAGCCAAGGAGGGCAGACACATGAAAAACTGTTTTTT. It translates to CASSQGGQTHEKLFF. V is TRBV9 and J is TRBJ1-4; D is ambiguous. This CDR3 is built from 15 residues. Looked up from germline, CDR1 is SGDLS and CDR2 is YYNGEE. V was shortened by 4 bases and J by 6 bases, with 16 bases between the two germline ends.

The chain links TRBV9 to TRBJ2-5, with D perhaps TRBD2 (5 bases). The V gene's germline CDR1 is SGDLS and CDR2 YYNGEE. Trimming pared 0 bases from V and 2 bases from J, leaving 14 bases between. This CDR3 comprises 16 residues. The CDR3 coding sequence is TGTGCCAGCAGCGTAGGCCTCCTAGCACCTCAAGAGACCCAGTACTTC. Translated: CASSVGLLAPQETQYF.

This clone turned up a few times. Other DNA variants within this sample encode the same CDR3. The chain joins TRBV2 to TRBJ2-7; D remains unclear. CDR1 SNHLY and CDR2 FYNNEI come from the germline V gene. Trimming left V 8 bases short and J 2 bases short, with 7 bases between. CDR3 length equals 11 residues. This chain's CDR3 is CASSPAYEQYF. CDR3 nucleotides: TGTGCCAGCTCCCCAGCCTACGAGCAGTACTTC.

The V and J genes are TRBV19 and TRBJ1-5; D is ambiguous. Looked up from germline, CDR1 is LNHDA and CDR2 is SQIVND (reference sequence). Between the trimmed V and J ends, which lost 5 bases and 0 bases, there was a span of 8 bases. CDR3 length: 14 residues. CDR3 bases: TGTGCCAGTAGTGGCAGAAATAGCAATCAGCCCCAGCATTTT. As protein: CASSGRNSNQPQHF.

This clone was recorded a few times. The CDR3 DNA reads TGCAGCGCCCGTCAGGCAGGCGAGCAGTACTTC. Translated: CSARQAGEQYF. V and J are TRBV29-1 and TRBJ2-7, with no clear D. The CDR3 length is 11 residues. Trimming pared 7 bases from V and 6 bases from J, leaving 13 bases between. Germline V gives CDR1 SQVTM, CDR2 ANQGSEA.

The rearrangement links TRBV18 to TRBJ1-2; D not certain. Looked up from germline, CDR1 is KGHSH and CDR2 is LQKENI. This CDR3 has 16 residues. The V end was cut by 0 bases, the J end by 4 bases, with 15 bases between. For the CDR3, the DNA is TGTGCCAGCTCACCACCGAGAGGGCCCGGCGGCTATGGCTACACCTTC. Its protein is CASSPPRGPGGYGYTF.

This clone has only a few counts. V usage is TRBV9 and J usage is TRBJ2-2, with D unresolved. V lost 0 bases, J lost 8 bases, and 8 bases lay in between. The CDR3 runs 13 residues. CDR1 is SGDLS and CDR2 is YYNGEE in the germline V gene. Here the CDR3 reads CASSVAGGGELFF. Here the CDR3 DNA reads TGTGCCAGCAGCGTAGCAGGTGGAGGGGAGCTGTTTTTT.

The chain joins TRBV29-1 to TRBJ2-3; a weak D match, TRBD2 (7 bases). V was trimmed by 3 bases and J by 4 bases, leaving 11 bases between them. In germline, CDR1 is SQVTM, CDR2 ANQGSEA. The CDR3 contains 13 residues. The chain's CDR3 is CSVDRGGSDTQYF. The CDR3 nucleotides are TGCAGCGTTGACAGGGGAGGGTCAGATACGCAGTATTTT.

The rearrangement uses TRBV9 and TRBJ1-2; 7 nucleotides agree with TRBD1. Germline V gene lookup returns CDR1 SGDLS and CDR2 YYNGEE. J gave up 1 base and V 3 bases, and 3 bases lay outside the gene matches. This CDR3 spans 14 amino acids. The CDR3 nucleotides read TGTGCCAGCAGCGCCGGGACAGTTAACTATGGCTACACCTTC. Amino acid sequence: CASSAGTVNYGYTF.

V gene TRBV30 combines with J gene TRBJ1-1, with TRBD1 as a possible D gene (5 bases). The V gene's germline CDR1 is GTSNPN and CDR2 SVGIG (reference sequence). The V end lost 0 bases, the J end lost 6 bases, and 11 bases lay between the germline ends. The CDR3 extends over 13 amino acids. The DNA for the CDR3 is TGTGCCTGGAGTGTGCTCTGGGGGGCTGAAGCTTTCTTT. As protein: CAWSVLWGAEAFF.

This clone was counted between two and nine times. V is TRBV5-1 and J is TRBJ2-4; 10 bases fit TRBD2. Germline assignment: CDR1 SGHRS and CDR2 YFSETQ. This CDR3 has 16 residues. Unmatched junction bases numbered 0, after V lost 0 bases and J lost 0 bases. Here the CDR3 reads CASSLGTSGAKNIQYF. The DNA of the CDR3 is TGCGCCAGCAGCTTGGGGACTAGCGGAGCCAAAAACATTCAGTACTTC. The full variable domain, rest sourced from reference TRBV5-1 and TRBJ2-4, is KAGVTQTPRYLIKTRGQQVTLSCSPISGHRSVSWYQQTPGQGLQFLFEYFSETQRNKGNFPGRFSGRQFSNSRSEMNVSTLELGDSALYLCASSLGTSGAKNIQYFGAGTRLSVL.

The table lists this clone with a few counts. This chain links TRBV18 with TRBJ2-1; 7 bases fit TRBD1. Germline loops: CDR1 KGHSH, CDR2 LQKENI. Trimming removed 2 bases from V and 7 bases from J; junction bases left unmatched: 8. The CDR3 runs 15 residues. The CDR3 protein is CASSPWQGVSNEQFF. CDR3 sequence (DNA): TGTGCCAGCTCACCATGGCAGGGGGTCTCAAATGAGCAGTTCTTC.